The 15 T cell receptor beta chains below were found in one sample sequenced in a study of Graves' ophthalmopathy and Graves' hyperthyroidism. Amplifying from RNA transcripts, the study obtained TCR beta CDR3 regions. HTBI primers primed a first-round RT-PCR, and a second-round multiplex PCR followed. MiXCR, run by TCRdb on the multiplex PCR reads, gives a single entry per CDR3 protein. The table lists roughly 500,000 distinct CDR3 sequences, 13% to 15% of them singletons. The material sequenced was blood. Every receptor here comes from a woman aged 25 to 39 with Graves' ophthalmopathy.

This clonotype was detected only a few times. The chain employs TRBV9 and TRBJ1-3; TRBD1 matches 8 bases. The CDR3 consists of 15 residues. The junction had 7 bases not matched to a gene; V was cut back by 3 bases and J by 5 bases. Germline V lookup: CDR1 SGDLS, CDR2 YYNGEE. The CDR3 DNA sequence: TGTGCCAGCAGCGGGATTAGGACAGGGAGAAACACCATATATTTT. Amino acid sequence: CASSGIRTGRNTIYF.

This clonotype was seen repeatedly, ten times or more. The chain uses TRBV30 and TRBJ1-2, with D perhaps matching TRBD1 (5 bases). Trimming cost V 3 bases and J 7 bases, with 15 bases left between them. This CDR3 has 13 residues. Germline CDR1 reads GTSNPN; CDR2 reads SVGIG (reference sequence). In DNA form, the CDR3 reads TGTGCCTGGAGCCGACGCAGGGAGGCTGGCTACACCTTC. Its translation is CAWSRRREAGYTF.

The table lists this clonotype with many counts. The rearrangement joins TRBV28 to TRBJ1-5; D unclear. Looked up from germline, CDR1 is MDHEN and CDR2 is SYDVKM. CDR3 size: 15 residues. Trimming removed 6 bases from V and 0 bases from J, with 12 bases in between. In nucleotides, the CDR3 is TGTGCCAGCAGAGACACCCTTAATAGCAATCAGCCCCAGCATTTT. Translated, it gives CASRDTLNSNQPQHF.

The sample holds many counts of this clonotype. The rearrangement uses TRBV27 and TRBJ1-1; 9 nucleotides line up with TRBD1. The CDR3 extends over 15 amino acids. Trimming took 5 bases from V and 7 from J; bases not matched to a gene: 11. From germline, CDR1 is MNHEY and CDR2 SMNVEV (reference sequence). As DNA, the CDR3 is TGTGCCAGCAGTCCCCTACAGGGGGCGCAGGGTGAAGCTTTCTTT. This translates into CASSPLQGAQGEAFF.

This clonotype appeared a few times. The rearrangement joins TRBV20-1 to TRBJ2-2, with 10 nucleotides matching TRBD2. Germline V lookup: CDR1 DFQATT, CDR2 SNEGSKA (reference sequence). V shed 6 bases and J 6 bases; nucleotides not matched to a gene: 7. The CDR3 spans 14 residues. As DNA, the CDR3 is TGCAGTGCCGTGGGGACTAGCGCCGCCGGGGAGCTGTTTTTT. It encodes CSAVGTSAAGELFF.

This clonotype appeared many times. The V call is TRBV20-1, the J call TRBJ2-7, with D perhaps assigned TRBD1 or TRBD2 (5 bases each). Trimming stripped 6 bases from V and 3 bases from J, with 15 bases between. Germline loops: CDR1 DFQATT, CDR2 SNEGSKA (reference sequence). The CDR3 is made up of 13 amino acids. The CDR3 sequence is CSAIGTELYEQYF. Written as DNA, the CDR3 is TGCAGTGCGATCGGGACGGAGCTCTACGAGCAGTACTTC.

This clonotype came up many times. The V call is TRBV2, the J call TRBJ1-5; 7 bases line up with TRBD1. Trimming cost V 6 bases and J 5 bases; bases outside gene matches: 13. Germline V lookup: CDR1 SNHLY, CDR2 FYNNEI. This CDR3 spans 16 amino acids. The CDR3 nucleotides are TGTGCCAGCAGGACAGGGACACCGACGTCCGATCAGCCCCAGCATTTT. It encodes CASRTGTPTSDQPQHF.

This clonotype came up many times. The V call is TRBV28, the J call TRBJ1-1; 7 nucleotides agree with TRBD1. Per the germline V gene, CDR1 is MDHEN and CDR2 is SYDVKM. The CDR3 has 14 residues. Trimming cost V 6 bases and J 0 bases; bases outside gene matches: 4. CDR3 region: CASRITGVNTEAFF. The CDR3 region has the DNA TGTGCCAGCAGGATAACAGGGGTGAACACTGAAGCTTTCTTT. Variable domain in full (rest from reference TRBV28 and TRBJ1-1): DVKVTQSSRYLVKRTGEKVFLECVQDMDHENMFWYRQDPGLGLRLIYFSYDVKMKEKGDIPEGYSVSREKKERFSLILESASTNQTSMYLCASRITGVNTEAFFGQGTRLTVV.

This clonotype was seen at least ten times. The V and J genes are TRBV18 and TRBJ2-7; D not certain. Germline-derived CDR1 and CDR2 are KGHSH and LQKENI. Trimming cost V 2 bases and J 6 bases, with 5 bases left between them. The CDR3 has 11 residues. The CDR3 sequence is CASSPGFEQYF. The CDR3 DNA follows: TGTGCCAGCTCACCAGGGTTCGAGCAGTACTTC. Full variable domain (missing parts from reference TRBV18 and TRBJ2-7): NAGVMQNPRHLVRRRGQEARLRCSPMKGHSHVYWYRQLPEEGLKFMVYLQKENIIDESGMPKERFSAEFPKEGPSILRIQQVVRGDSAAYFCASSPGFEQYFGPGTRLTVT.

V and J are TRBV9 and TRBJ1-5; D is unclear. The CDR3 contains 13 residues. The ends were cut back, 3 bases at V and 3 bases at J, with 7 bases in the middle. Per germline, CDR1 SGDLS and CDR2 YYNGEE. The CDR3 region is CASSAMINQPQHF. DNA for the CDR3: TGTGCCAGCAGCGCAATGATCAATCAGCCCCAGCATTTT.

In this sample, this clonotype turned up many times. The chain's CDR3 is CASRKARGYTEAFF. CDR3 coding DNA: TGTGCCAGCAGGAAAGCCAGGGGATACACTGAAGCTTTCTTT. V and J are TRBV28 and TRBJ1-1; weak D call: TRBD1 (6 bases). V lost 6 bases, J lost 3 bases, and 14 bases lay in between. CDR1 is MDHEN, CDR2 SYDVKM, per germline. The CDR3 runs 14 residues. The entire variable domain, with the rest obtained from reference TRBV28 and TRBJ1-1, is as follows: DVKVTQSSRYLVKRTGEKVFLECVQDMDHENMFWYRQDPGLGLRLIYFSYDVKMKEKGDIPEGYSVSREKKERFSLILESASTNQTSMYLCASRKARGYTEAFFGQGTRLTVV.

The V gene is TRBV30, the J gene TRBJ1-5, with D unresolved. The V gene's germline CDR1 is GTSNPN and CDR2 SVGIG (reference sequence). The V end was cut by 0 bases, the J end by 3 bases, with 9 bases between. The CDR3 contains 14 residues. The CDR3 coding sequence is TGTGCCTGGAGTGTTCTGTCCGTCAATCAGCCCCAGCATTTT. Protein: CAWSVLSVNQPQHF.

This clonotype was counted ten times or more. This sequence joins TRBV5-1 and TRBJ2-6; 7 positions match TRBD2. V lost 3 bases, J lost 0 bases, and 3 bases stayed unmatched. This CDR3 is 16 amino acids long. CDR1 and CDR2 from the germline V gene are SGHRS and YFSETQ. The CDR3: CASSSGEGSGANVLTF. CDR3 DNA sequence: TGCGCCAGCAGCTCCGGGGAGGGCTCTGGGGCCAACGTCCTGACTTTC. The whole variable domain, remainder taken from reference TRBV5-1 and TRBJ2-6, is KAGVTQTPRYLIKTRGQQVTLSCSPISGHRSVSWYQQTPGQGLQFLFEYFSETQRNKGNFPGRFSGRQFSNSRSEMNVSTLELGDSALYLCASSSGEGSGANVLTFGAGSRLTVL.

This clonotype appeared many times. The chain combines TRBV28 with TRBJ1-2; TRBD1 aligns across 8 bases. V dropped 3 bases and J dropped 6; count of bases not matched to a gene: 15. This CDR3 contains 17 residues. Germline CDR1 reads MDHEN; CDR2 reads SYDVKM. CDR3 region: CASSFNPPVDRDHGYTF. CDR3 DNA: TGTGCCAGCAGTTTTAACCCCCCCGTGGACAGGGATCATGGCTACACCTTC.

This clonotype appeared many times. The chain carries TRBV6-5 and TRBJ2-5; D possibly matches TRBD1 or TRBD2 (5 bases each). Trimming left V 6 bases short and J 2 bases short, with 13 bases between. This CDR3 has 14 amino acids. Germline assignment: CDR1 MNHEY and CDR2 SVGAGI. The CDR3 here is CASRPRGRQETQYF. CDR3 DNA: TGTGCCAGCAGACCCCGGGGCAGACAAGAGACCCAGTACTTC.